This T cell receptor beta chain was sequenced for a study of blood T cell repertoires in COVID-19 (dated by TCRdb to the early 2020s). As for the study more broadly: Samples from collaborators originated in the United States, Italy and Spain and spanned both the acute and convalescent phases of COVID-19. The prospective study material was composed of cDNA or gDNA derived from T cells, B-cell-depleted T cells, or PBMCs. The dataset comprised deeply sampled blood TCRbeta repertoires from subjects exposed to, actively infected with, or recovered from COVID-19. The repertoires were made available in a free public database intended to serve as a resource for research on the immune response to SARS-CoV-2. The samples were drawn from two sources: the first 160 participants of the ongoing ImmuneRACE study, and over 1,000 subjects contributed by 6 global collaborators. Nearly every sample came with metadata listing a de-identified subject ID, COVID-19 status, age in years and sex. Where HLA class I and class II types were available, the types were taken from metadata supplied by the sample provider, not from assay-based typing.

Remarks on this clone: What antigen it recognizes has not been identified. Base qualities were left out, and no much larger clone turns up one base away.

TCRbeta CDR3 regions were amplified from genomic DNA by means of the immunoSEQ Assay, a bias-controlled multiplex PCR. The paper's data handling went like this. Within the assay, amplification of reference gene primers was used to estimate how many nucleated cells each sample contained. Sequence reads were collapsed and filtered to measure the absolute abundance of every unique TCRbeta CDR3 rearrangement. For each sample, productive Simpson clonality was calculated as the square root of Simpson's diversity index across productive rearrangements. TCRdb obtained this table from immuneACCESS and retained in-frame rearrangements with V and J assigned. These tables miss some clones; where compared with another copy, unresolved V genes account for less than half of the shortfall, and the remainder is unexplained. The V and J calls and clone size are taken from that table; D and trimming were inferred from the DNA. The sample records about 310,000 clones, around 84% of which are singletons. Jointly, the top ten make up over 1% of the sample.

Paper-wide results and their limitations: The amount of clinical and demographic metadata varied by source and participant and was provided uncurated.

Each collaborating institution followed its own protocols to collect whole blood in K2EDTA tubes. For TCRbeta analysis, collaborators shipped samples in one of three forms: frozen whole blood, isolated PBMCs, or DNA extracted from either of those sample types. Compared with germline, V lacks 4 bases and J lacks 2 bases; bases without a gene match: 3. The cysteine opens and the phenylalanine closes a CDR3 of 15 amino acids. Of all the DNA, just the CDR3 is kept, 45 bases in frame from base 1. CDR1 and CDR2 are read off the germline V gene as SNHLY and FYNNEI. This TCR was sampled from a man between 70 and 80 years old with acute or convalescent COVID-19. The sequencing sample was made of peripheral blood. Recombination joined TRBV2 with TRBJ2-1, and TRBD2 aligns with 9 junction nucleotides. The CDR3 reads CASSVEREAYNEQFF. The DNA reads TGTGCCAGCAGTGTGGAGCGGGAGGCCTACAATGAGCAGTTCTTC.